This entry describes one T cell receptor (beta chain). These data are taken from a study of OX40 agonist ivuxolimab in advanced cancers. The wider study: Ivuxolimab, an agonistic anti-OX40 (CD134) antibody, was given to patients. Prior anti-PD-1, anti-PD-L1 or anti-CTLA-4 therapy did not bar entry, and more than 35% had some. The study gave patients intravenous ivuxolimab at 0.01 to 10 mg/kg every 2 weeks.

Baseline was the first blood sampling point, followed by cycle 4 day 1 and cycle 7 day 1. The protocol was immunoSEQ multiplex PCR, while the TCRdb copy is restricted to in-frame clones and leaves out a portion. The profile covers 77,000 or so clones, with roughly nine tenths appearing a single time and 0.37% taken by the ten largest. The CDR3 contains 15 residues. Between the trimmed V and J ends, which lost 1 base and 0 bases, there was a span of 10 bases. Germline V CDR1 and CDR2: GTSNPN, SVGIG (reference sequence). J is TRBJ1-5 and V is TRBV30; D is possibly TRBD1 (5 bases). The receptor was derived from an adult with an advanced solid tumor such as melanoma, head and neck, liver or kidney cancer. This specimen consisted of CD4+ or CD8+ T cells sorted from blood, obtained in a trial of the OX40 agonist ivuxolimab. CDR3 nucleotide sequence: TGTGCCTGGAGTGCGCGAGGGGATAGCAATCAGCCCCAGCATTTT. Protein product: CAWSARGDSNQPQHF. Full variable domain (rest looked up from reference TRBV30 and TRBJ1-5): SQTIHQWPATLVQPVGSPLSLECTVEGTSNPNLYWYRQAAGRGLQLLFYSVGIGQISSEVPQNLSASRPQDRQFILSSKKLLLSDSGFYLCAWSARGDSNQPQHFGDGTRLSIL.